The 19 T cell receptor beta chains below were found in one sample sequenced in a study of CD4 T cells in relation to SARS-CoV-2 and coronaviruses. Data came from immunoSEQ multiplex PCR; TCRdb stores just in-frame clones and leaves some out. The sample comprises roughly 41,000 clones, 82% of which are singletons, and around 4.2% rests with the top ten. These receptors' antigens are unknown. Sequenced sample: naive CD4+ T cells from PBMCs, cultured in vitro. Noted subset: naive CD4+ T cells isolated by negative enrichment. The receptors stem from an adult with COVID-19.

This chain uses TRBV9 with TRBJ2-1, with TRBD2 as a possible D gene (8 bases). This CDR3 spans 19 amino acids. V lost 5 bases, J lost 4 bases, and 28 bases lay in between. Germline values: CDR1 SGDLS, CDR2 YYNGEE. CDR3 DNA sequence: TGTGCCAGCAGTCGACAGGGACTAGGGCTCGGACTCCCTTACAATGAGCAGTTCTTC. Translating gives CASSRQGLGLGLPYNEQFF.

This rearrangement joins TRBV3-1 (or the pseudogene TRBV3-2) to TRBJ2-1; D is perhaps TRBD1 (6 bases). V lost 0 bases and J lost 3, with 9 bases in between. This CDR3 spans 15 amino acids. Germline CDR1 LGHDT, CDR2 YNNKEL (reference sequence). The CDR3 sequence is CASSQEWDNYNEQFF. The CDR3 nucleotides read TGTGCCAGCAGCCAAGAGTGGGACAACTACAATGAGCAGTTCTTC.

This clone was counted between two and nine times. The gene calls are TRBV19 and TRBJ1-1; D may be TRBD1 (5 bases). The V end lost 4 bases, the J end lost 11 bases, and 11 bases lay between the germline ends. CDR3 length: 11 residues. Germline V gene sequence: CDR1 LNHDA, CDR2 SQIVND (reference sequence). The CDR3 DNA reads TGTGCCAGTAGTACAGGGAATCGGGCTTTCTTT. This codes for CASSTGNRAFF.

This sequence joins TRBV11-2 and TRBJ2-1; TRBD2 agrees at 12 bases. This CDR3 has 14 residues. Germline V CDR1 and CDR2: SGHAT, FQNNGV. V shed 6 bases, J shed 9 bases, and the junction held 6 bases outside the gene matches. CDR3: CASRPGLAGLEQFF. The CDR3 region has the DNA TGTGCCAGCAGACCTGGACTAGCGGGACTTGAGCAGTTCTTC.

This clone appeared a single time. This chain's CDR3 is CASSPPLGRGETQYF. The CDR3, as DNA: TGTGCCAGCAGCCCCCCTCTCGGGCGAGGAGAGACCCAGTACTTC. J is TRBJ2-5 and V is TRBV7-9; D unresolved. This CDR3 has 15 amino acids. In germline, CDR1 is SEHNR, CDR2 FQNEAQ (reference sequence). V was pared by 5 bases and J by 4 bases, with 17 bases between.

The chain combines TRBV11-2 with TRBJ2-7, with 9 nucleotides matching TRBD2. Germline CDR1 and CDR2: SGHAT and FQNNGV. V lost 1 base and J lost 4; bases outside the gene matches: 8. CDR3 size: 16 residues. CDR3 amino acids: CASSLVGSGSPYEQYF. Here the CDR3 DNA reads TGTGCCAGCAGCTTAGTAGGTAGCGGGAGTCCATACGAGCAGTACTTC.

The gene calls are TRBV10-1 and TRBJ1-1; no reliable D call. The CDR3 totals 13 residues. In germline, CDR1 is WNHNN, CDR2 SYGVQD (reference sequence). V shed 4 bases and J shed 1 base, with 7 bases lying between them. In nucleotides, the CDR3 is TGCGCCAGCAGTGGACCCTGGAACACTGAAGCTTTCTTT. It encodes CASSGPWNTEAFF.

This chain links TRBV11-3 with TRBJ1-5; 8 bases map to TRBD1. CDR1 is SGHNT, CDR2 YENEEA, per germline. The CDR3 is 14 amino acids. V lost 5 bases to trimming and J lost 10 bases; unmatched junction nucleotides: 10. The CDR3 spells CASSPGTGGAPQHF. As DNA, the CDR3 is TGTGCCAGCAGCCCAGGGACAGGCGGGGCTCCCCAGCATTTT.

The chain has TRBV20-1 and TRBJ2-7; TRBD1 or TRBD2 may be the D gene (5 bases each). CDR1 DFQATT and CDR2 SNEGSKA come from the germline V gene (reference sequence). V gave up 3 bases and J gave up 2 bases, with 11 bases separating them. This CDR3 region has 13 residues. In nucleotides, the CDR3 is TGCAGTGCTAGTTCCCGGGGCCCCTACGAGCAGTACTTC. It is translated as CSASSRGPYEQYF.

J is TRBJ2-7 and V is TRBV3-1 (or the pseudogene TRBV3-2); 8 nucleotides line up with TRBD2. J was trimmed by 5 bases and V by 3 bases; bases with no gene match: 12. CDR1 and CDR2 (germline): LGHDT, YNNKEL (reference sequence). The CDR3 contains 16 residues. The CDR3: CASSHGLSGRVDEQYF. CDR3 nucleotides: TGTGCCAGCAGCCACGGGCTAAGCGGGAGAGTCGACGAGCAGTACTTC.

The DNA of the CDR3 is TGTGCCAGCAGCTTAGCGAGGCGGGGCGGGTATTCACCCCTCCACTTT. This codes for CASSLARRGGYSPLHF. The J gene is TRBJ1-6, the V gene TRBV7-6, with a possible D match to TRBD1 (5 bases). The CDR3 loop spans 16 amino acids. The V end was cut by 0 bases, the J end by 8 bases, with 14 bases between. Germline assignment: CDR1 SGHVS and CDR2 FNYEAQ.

The chain links TRBV5-1 to TRBJ2-1, with a possible D match to TRBD2 (6 bases). This CDR3 contains 15 residues. Germline CDR1 SGHRS, CDR2 YFSETQ. V gave up 0 bases and J gave up 3 bases, with 10 bases separating them. CDR3 loop: CASSLDAGYYNEQFF. CDR3 nucleotide sequence: TGCGCCAGCAGCTTGGATGCGGGGTACTACAATGAGCAGTTCTTC. The full variable domain, in which reference TRBV5-1 and TRBJ2-1 provide the parts outside the CDR3, is KAGVTQTPRYLIKTRGQQVTLSCSPISGHRSVSWYQQTPGQGLQFLFEYFSETQRNKGNFPGRFSGRQFSNSRSEMNVSTLELGDSALYLCASSLDAGYYNEQFFGPGTRLTVL.

This chain connects TRBV2 to TRBJ1-6; D unclear. The germline V gene encodes CDR1 SNHLY and CDR2 FYNNEI. The V end was cut by 1 base, the J end by 7 bases, with 5 bases between. The CDR3 is made up of 13 amino acids. CDR3 sequence (DNA): TGTGCCAGCAGTGAAGACTGGAATTCACCCCTCCACTTT. Translated, it gives CASSEDWNSPLHF.

This clone was counted once. The rearrangement uses TRBV19 and TRBJ2-3; 7 bases match TRBD2. The CDR3 is 15 residues long. Trimming took 4 bases from V and 3 from J; bases not matched to a gene: 7. From germline, CDR1 is LNHDA and CDR2 SQIVND (reference sequence). CDR3 nucleotide sequence: TGTGCCAGTAGTACAACTAGCGTGCGTACAGATACGCAGTATTTT. It is translated as CASSTTSVRTDTQYF.

V and J are TRBV7-2 and TRBJ2-7, with 7 bases aligning to TRBD2. V dropped 3 bases and J dropped 2; count of bases not matched to a gene: 1. CDR1 and CDR2 (germline): SGHTA, FQGNSA. This CDR3 has 13 residues. This CDR3 is CASSFAGAYEQYF. CDR3 nucleotide sequence: TGTGCCAGCAGCTTCGCGGGAGCCTACGAGCAGTACTTC.

In this sample, this clone turned up once. The genes are TRBV19 and TRBJ1-2; D possibly corresponds to TRBD1 (6 bases). Trimming removed 5 bases at V and 4 bases at J, with 20 bases between. The CDR3 has 16 amino acids. Germline values: CDR1 LNHDA, CDR2 SQIVND (reference sequence). CDR3 nucleotide sequence: TGTGCCAGTAGTCGGGCTGGGGGCAGCTTCGCCTATGGCTACACCTTC. Amino acid sequence: CASSRAGGSFAYGYTF.

The CDR3 region has the DNA TGTGCCAGCAGCAAAGGGAGCGGGAAATCCTACAATGAGCAGTTCTTC. Protein sequence: CASSKGSGKSYNEQFF. The chain has TRBV21-1 and TRBJ2-1; the D call in the table, TRBD2, was not verified against the DNA. TRBV21-1 is a documented pseudogene. CDR3 length: 16 amino acids.

The genes are TRBV28 and TRBJ2-1; 8 nucleotides align to TRBD2. V lost 4 bases to trimming and J lost 0 bases; unmatched junction nucleotides: 14. Germline loops: CDR1 MDHEN, CDR2 SYDVKM. There are 19 residues in the CDR3. In nucleotides, the CDR3 is TGTGCCAGCAGTTCTTTTTCGGGAGGGACTATGAGCTCCTACAATGAGCAGTTCTTC. It encodes CASSSFSGGTMSSYNEQFF.

The chain carries TRBV28 and TRBJ2-7; 14 positions agree with TRBD2. The CDR3 is made up of 17 amino acids. CDR1 is MDHEN, CDR2 SYDVKM, per germline. The V segment lost 7 bases and the J segment 7 bases; nucleotides outside the gene matches: 15. This chain's CDR3 is CASTARPGLAGVREQYF. Here the CDR3 DNA reads TGTGCCAGCACGGCAAGACCGGGACTAGCGGGAGTGCGGGAGCAGTACTTC.